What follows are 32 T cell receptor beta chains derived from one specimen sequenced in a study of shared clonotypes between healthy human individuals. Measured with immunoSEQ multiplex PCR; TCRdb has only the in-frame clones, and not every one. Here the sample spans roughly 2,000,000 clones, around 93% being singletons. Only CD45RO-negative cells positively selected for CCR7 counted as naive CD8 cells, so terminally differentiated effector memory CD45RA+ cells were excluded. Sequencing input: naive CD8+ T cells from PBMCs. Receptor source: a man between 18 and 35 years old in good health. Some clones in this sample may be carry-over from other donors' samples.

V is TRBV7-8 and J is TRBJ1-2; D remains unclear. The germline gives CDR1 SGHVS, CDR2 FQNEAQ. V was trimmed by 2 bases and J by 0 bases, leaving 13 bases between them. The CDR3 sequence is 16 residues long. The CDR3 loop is CASSLFRIDTNYGYTF. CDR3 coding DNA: TGTGCCAGCAGCTTATTCCGGATAGACACTAACTATGGCTACACCTTC.

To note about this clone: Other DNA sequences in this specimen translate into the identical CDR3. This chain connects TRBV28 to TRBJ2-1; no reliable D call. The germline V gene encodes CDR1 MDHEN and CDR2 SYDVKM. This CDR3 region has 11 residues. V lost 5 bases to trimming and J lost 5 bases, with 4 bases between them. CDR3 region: CASSPHNEQFF. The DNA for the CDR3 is TGTGCCAGCAGTCCCCACAATGAGCAGTTCTTC.

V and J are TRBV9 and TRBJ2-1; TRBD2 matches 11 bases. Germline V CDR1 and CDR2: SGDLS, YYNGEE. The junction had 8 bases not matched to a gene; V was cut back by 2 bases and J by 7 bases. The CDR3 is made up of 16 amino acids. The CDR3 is CASSVSGRALPNEQFF. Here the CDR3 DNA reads TGTGCCAGCAGCGTTAGCGGGAGGGCTTTACCTAATGAGCAGTTCTTC.

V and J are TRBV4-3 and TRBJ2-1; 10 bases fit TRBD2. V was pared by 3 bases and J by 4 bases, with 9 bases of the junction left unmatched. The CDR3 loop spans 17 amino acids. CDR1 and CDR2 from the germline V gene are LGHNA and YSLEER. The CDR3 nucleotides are TGCGCCAGCAGCCATCTGCTAGCGGGAGAGGCTTACAATGAGCAGTTCTTC. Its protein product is CASSHLLAGEAYNEQFF.

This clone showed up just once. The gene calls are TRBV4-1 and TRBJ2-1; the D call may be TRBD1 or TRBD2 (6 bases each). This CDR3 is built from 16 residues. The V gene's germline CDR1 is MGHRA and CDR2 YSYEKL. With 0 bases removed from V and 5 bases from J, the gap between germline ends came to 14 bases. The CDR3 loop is CASSQEGGRLNNEQFF. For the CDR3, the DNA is TGCGCCAGCAGCCAAGAGGGGGGCCGCTTGAACAATGAGCAGTTCTTC.

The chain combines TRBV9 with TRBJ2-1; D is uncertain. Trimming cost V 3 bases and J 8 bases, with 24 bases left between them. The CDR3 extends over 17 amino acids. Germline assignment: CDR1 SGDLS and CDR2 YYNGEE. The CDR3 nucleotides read TGTGCCAGCAGCGAGCCCCTTTGGCCGGATAGCCCCCATGAGCAGTTCTTC. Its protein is CASSEPLWPDSPHEQFF.

The CDR3 is CASSYSVANVLTF. The CDR3 coding sequence is TGTGCCAGCAGTTACTCGGTGGCCAACGTCCTGACTTTC. The V gene is TRBV6-5, the J gene TRBJ2-6; D not certain. The CDR3 consists of 13 residues. The V gene's germline CDR1 is MNHEY and CDR2 SVGAGI. The V end was cut by 0 bases, the J end by 6 bases, with 3 bases between.

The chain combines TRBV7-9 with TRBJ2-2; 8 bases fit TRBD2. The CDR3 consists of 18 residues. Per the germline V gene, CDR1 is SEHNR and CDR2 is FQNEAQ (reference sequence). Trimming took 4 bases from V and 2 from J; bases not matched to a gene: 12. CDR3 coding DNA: TGTGCCAGCAGCTCCCCCCGAGCGGGGGTACAAAACACCGGGGAGCTGTTTTTT. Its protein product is CASSSPRAGVQNTGELFF.

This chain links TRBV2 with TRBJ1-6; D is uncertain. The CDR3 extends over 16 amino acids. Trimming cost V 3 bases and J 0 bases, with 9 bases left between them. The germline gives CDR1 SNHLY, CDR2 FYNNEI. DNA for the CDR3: TGTGCCAGCAGTGACAGCCTGAGCTCCTATAATTCACCCCTCCACTTT. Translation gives CASSDSLSSYNSPLHF.

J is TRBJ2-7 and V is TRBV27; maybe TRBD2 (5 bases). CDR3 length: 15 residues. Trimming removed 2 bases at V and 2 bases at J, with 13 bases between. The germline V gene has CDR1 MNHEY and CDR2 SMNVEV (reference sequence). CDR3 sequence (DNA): TGTGCCAGCAGTTTAGATGGCGGGTACACCTACGAGCAGTACTTC. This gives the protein CASSLDGGYTYEQYF.

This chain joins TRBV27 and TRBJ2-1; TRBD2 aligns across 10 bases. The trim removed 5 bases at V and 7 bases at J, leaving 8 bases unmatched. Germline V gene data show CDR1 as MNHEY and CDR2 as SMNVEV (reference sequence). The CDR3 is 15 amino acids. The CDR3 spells CASSPSGRAVNEQFF. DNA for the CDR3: TGTGCCAGCAGTCCGAGCGGGAGGGCCGTGAATGAGCAGTTCTTC.

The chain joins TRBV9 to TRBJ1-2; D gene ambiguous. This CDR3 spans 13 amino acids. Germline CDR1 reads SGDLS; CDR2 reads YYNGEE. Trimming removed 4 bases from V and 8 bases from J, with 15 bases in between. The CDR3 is CASSTSNRGGYTF. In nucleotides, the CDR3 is TGTGCCAGCAGCACCAGCAACCGCGGAGGCTACACCTTC. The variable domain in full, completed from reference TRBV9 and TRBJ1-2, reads DSGVTQTPKHLITATGQRVTLRCSPRSGDLSVYWYQQSLDQGLQFLIQYYNGEERAKGNILERFSAQQFPDLHSELNLSSLELGDSALYFCASSTSNRGGYTFGSGTRLTVV.

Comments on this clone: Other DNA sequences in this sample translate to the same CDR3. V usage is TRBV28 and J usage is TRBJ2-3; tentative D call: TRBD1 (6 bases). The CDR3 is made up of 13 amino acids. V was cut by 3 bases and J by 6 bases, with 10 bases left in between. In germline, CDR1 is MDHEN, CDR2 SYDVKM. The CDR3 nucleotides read TGTGCCAGCAGTTTGCAGGGGTCCGATACGCAGTATTTT. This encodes CASSLQGSDTQYF.

DNA for the CDR3: TGTGCCAGCAGCTCGGAGAATGAGGGCCACCGCTGGACTAGGGCTTTCTTT. Translation gives CASSSENEGHRWTRAFF. The J gene is TRBJ1-1, the V gene TRBV5-4; D remains unclear. Germline V lookup: CDR1 SGHNT, CDR2 YYREEE (reference sequence). This CDR3 region has 17 residues. V shed 3 bases and J shed 11 bases, with 29 bases lying between them.

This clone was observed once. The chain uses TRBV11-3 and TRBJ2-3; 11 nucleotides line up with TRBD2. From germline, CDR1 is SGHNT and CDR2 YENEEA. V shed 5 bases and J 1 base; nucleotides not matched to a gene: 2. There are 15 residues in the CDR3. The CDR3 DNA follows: TGTGCCAGCAGCCCGACTAGCGGGGGCACAGATACGCAGTATTTT. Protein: CASSPTSGGTDTQYF.

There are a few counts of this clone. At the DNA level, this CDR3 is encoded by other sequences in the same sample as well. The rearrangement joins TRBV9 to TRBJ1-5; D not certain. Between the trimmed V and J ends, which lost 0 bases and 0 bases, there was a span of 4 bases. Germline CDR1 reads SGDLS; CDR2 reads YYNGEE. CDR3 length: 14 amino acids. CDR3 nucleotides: TGTGCCAGCAGCGTAGGGGTTAGCAATCAGCCCCAGCATTTT. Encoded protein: CASSVGVSNQPQHF.

CDR3 sequence reads: CASSLPPESGYEQYF. The CDR3, as DNA: TGTGCCAGCAGCTTACCCCCGGAAAGTGGGTACGAGCAGTACTTC. The V call is TRBV11-3, the J call TRBJ2-7; no firm D call. V was pared by 2 bases and J by 4 bases, with 15 bases between. Germline assignment: CDR1 SGHNT and CDR2 YENEEA. The CDR3 has 15 residues.

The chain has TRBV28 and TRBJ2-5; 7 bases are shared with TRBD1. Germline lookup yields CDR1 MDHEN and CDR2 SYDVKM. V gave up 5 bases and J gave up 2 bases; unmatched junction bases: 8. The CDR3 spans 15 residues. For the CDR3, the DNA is TGTGCCAGCAGTCGTTACAGGGGCCTACAAGAGACCCAGTACTTC. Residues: CASSRYRGLQETQYF. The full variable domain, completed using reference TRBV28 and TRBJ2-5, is DVKVTQSSRYLVKRTGEKVFLECVQDMDHENMFWYRQDPGLGLRLIYFSYDVKMKEKGDIPEGYSVSREKKERFSLILESASTNQTSMYLCASSRYRGLQETQYFGPGTRLLVL.

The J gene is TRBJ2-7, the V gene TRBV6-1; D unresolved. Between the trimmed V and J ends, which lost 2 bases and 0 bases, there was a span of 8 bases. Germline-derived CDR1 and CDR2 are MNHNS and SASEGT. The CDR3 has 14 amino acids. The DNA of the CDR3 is TGTGCCAGCAGTGAATGGGTGGTCTCCTACGAGCAGTACTTC. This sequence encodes CASSEWVVSYEQYF.

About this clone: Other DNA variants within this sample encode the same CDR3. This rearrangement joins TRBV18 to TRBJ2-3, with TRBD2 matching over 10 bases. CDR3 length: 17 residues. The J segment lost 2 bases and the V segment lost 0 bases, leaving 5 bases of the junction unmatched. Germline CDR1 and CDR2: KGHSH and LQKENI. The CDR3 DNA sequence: TGTGCCAGCTCACCACCAAGACTAGCGGGCACCACAGATACGCAGTATTTT. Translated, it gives CASSPPRLAGTTDTQYF. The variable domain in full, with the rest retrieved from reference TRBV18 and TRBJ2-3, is NAGVMQNPRHLVRRRGQEARLRCSPMKGHSHVYWYRQLPEEGLKFMVYLQKENIIDESGMPKERFSAEFPKEGPSILRIQQVVRGDSAAYFCASSPPRLAGTTDTQYFGPGTRLTVL.

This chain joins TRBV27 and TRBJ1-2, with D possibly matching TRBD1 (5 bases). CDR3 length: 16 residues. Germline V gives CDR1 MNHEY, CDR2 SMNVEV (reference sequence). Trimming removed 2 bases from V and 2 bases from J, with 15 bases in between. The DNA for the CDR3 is TGTGCCAGCAGTTTAGGTGTTGGGGGGGAAAACTATGGCTACACCTTC. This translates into CASSLGVGGENYGYTF.

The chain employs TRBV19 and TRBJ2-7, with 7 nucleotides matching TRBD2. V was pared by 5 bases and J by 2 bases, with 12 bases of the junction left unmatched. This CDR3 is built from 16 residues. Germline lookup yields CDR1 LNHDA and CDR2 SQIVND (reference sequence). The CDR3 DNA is TGTGCCAGTAGTCCAACTCCGGGGAGGGTGGCCTACGAGCAGTACTTC. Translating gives CASSPTPGRVAYEQYF.

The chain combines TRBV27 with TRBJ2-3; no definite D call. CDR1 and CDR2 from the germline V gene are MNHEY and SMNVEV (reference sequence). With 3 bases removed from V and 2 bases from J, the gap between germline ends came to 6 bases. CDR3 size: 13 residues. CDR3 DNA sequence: TGTGCCAGCAGTTTCGAATTCACAGATACGCAGTATTTT. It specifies CASSFEFTDTQYF.

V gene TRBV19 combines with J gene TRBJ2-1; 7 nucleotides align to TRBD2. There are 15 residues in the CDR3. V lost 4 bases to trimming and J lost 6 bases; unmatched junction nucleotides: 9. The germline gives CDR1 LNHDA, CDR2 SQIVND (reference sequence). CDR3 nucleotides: TGTGCCAGTAGTAATTCGCGGGAGCCCCCCAATGAGCAGTTCTTC. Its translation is CASSNSREPPNEQFF.

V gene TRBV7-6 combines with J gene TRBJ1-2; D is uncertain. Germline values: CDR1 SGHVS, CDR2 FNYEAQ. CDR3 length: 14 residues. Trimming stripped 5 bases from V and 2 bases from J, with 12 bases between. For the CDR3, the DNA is TGTGCCAGCAGCCCTGGTCAGCCCAACTATGGCTACACCTTC. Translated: CASSPGQPNYGYTF.

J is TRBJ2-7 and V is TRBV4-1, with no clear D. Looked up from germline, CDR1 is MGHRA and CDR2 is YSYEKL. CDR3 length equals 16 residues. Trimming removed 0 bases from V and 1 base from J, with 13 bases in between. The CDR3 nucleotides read TGCGCCAGCAGCCAAGATCTGGCCAGGTATTCCTACGAGCAGTACTTC. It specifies CASSQDLARYSYEQYF.

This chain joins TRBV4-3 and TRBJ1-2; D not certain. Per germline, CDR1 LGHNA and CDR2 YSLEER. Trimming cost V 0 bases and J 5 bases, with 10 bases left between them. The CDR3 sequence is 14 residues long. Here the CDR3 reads CASSQELDWYGYTF. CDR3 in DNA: TGCGCCAGCAGCCAAGAGTTGGACTGGTATGGCTACACCTTC.

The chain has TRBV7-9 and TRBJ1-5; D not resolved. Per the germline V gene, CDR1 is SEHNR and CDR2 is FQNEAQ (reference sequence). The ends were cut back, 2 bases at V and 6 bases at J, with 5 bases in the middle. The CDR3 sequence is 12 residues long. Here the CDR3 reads CASSLKGQPQHF. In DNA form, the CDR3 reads TGTGCCAGCAGCTTAAAGGGTCAGCCCCAGCATTTT.

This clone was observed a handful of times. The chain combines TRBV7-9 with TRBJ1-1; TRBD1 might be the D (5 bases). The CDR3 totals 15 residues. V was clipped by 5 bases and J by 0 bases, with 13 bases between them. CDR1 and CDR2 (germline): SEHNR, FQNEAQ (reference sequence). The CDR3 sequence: CASSGRTRMNTEAFF. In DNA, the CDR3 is TGTGCCAGCAGCGGCCGGACAAGGATGAACACTGAAGCTTTCTTT.

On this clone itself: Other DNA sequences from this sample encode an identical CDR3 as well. CDR3 in amino acids: CASTRTGSYNEQFF. The CDR3 region has the DNA TGTGCCAGCACTCGGACAGGCTCCTACAATGAGCAGTTCTTC. This sequence joins TRBV27 and TRBJ2-1; 7 bases match TRBD1. The CDR3 is made up of 14 amino acids. In germline, CDR1 is MNHEY, CDR2 SMNVEV (reference sequence). V shed 7 bases, J shed 0 bases, and the junction held 3 bases outside the gene matches.

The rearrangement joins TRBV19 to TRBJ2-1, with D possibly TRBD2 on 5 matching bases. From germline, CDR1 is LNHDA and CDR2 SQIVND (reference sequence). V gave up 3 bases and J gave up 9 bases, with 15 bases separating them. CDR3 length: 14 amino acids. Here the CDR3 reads CASSILAPAGEQFF. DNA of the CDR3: TGTGCCAGTAGTATCCTAGCCCCGGCGGGTGAGCAGTTCTTC.

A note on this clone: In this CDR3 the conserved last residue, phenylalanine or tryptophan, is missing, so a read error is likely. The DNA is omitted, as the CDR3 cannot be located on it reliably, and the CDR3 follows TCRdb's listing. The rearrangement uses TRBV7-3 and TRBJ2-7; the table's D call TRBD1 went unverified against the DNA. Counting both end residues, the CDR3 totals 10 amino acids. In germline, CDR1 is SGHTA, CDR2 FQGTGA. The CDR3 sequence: CASSGGQGKP.